The T cell receptor (beta chain) under discussion was sequenced for a study of OX40 agonist ivuxolimab in advanced cancers. About the research overall: Treatment of patients was with ivuxolimab, an agonistic anti-OX40 (CD134) antibody. Mean age approximately 59 years, range about 23 to 80; nearly 85% male. Participants could have had prior anti-PD-1, anti-PD-L1 or anti-CTLA-4 therapy, and roughly 39% had some.

The protocol was immunoSEQ multiplex PCR, while the TCRdb copy is restricted to in-frame clones and leaves out a portion. The sample includes around 40,000 clones, 80% seen only once; the top ten take approximately 3.9%. The CDR3 is 16 amino acids. V was cut by 10 bases and J by 0 bases, with 19 bases left in between. CDR1 ENHRY and CDR2 SYGVKD come from the germline V gene. This TCR came from an adult with an advanced solid tumor such as melanoma, head and neck, liver or kidney cancer. Sequencing was performed on CD4+ or CD8+ T cells sorted from blood, taken in a trial of the OX40 agonist ivuxolimab. V gene TRBV10-3 combines with J gene TRBJ1-3, with D unclear. The CDR3 spells CATRPDLLFSGNTIYF. In nucleotides, the CDR3 is TGTGCCACCCGTCCTGACCTTTTATTCTCTGGAAACACCATATATTTT.